These 2 T cell receptor beta chains originate from one sample sequenced in a study of T cell repertoires in cytomegalovirus infection. TCRdb recomputed calls from the reads with MiXCR, one row per CDR3 protein. The sample shows 160,000 or so distinct CDR3 sequences, about 20% of them seen only once. The sequenced sample was PBMCs. All receptors come from a human donor in good health (CMV status not recorded). Some clones in this sample may be carry-over from other donors' samples.

V usage is TRBV28 and J usage is TRBJ1-1, with D maybe TRBD1 (5 bases). The germline V gene encodes CDR1 MDHEN and CDR2 SYDVKM. The CDR3 sequence is 17 residues long. Trimming left V 3 bases short and J 5 bases short, with 22 bases between. In DNA form, the CDR3 reads TGTGCCAGCAGTTTGGTCCCGGGGGGTTGGGGGGGGACTGAAGCTTTCTTT. Translation gives CASSLVPGGWGGTEAFF.

The chain is built from TRBV7-8 and TRBJ1-1; no definite D call. The germline gives CDR1 SGHVS, CDR2 FQNEAQ. The CDR3 has 13 residues. The V end lost 1 base, the J end lost 4 bases, and 7 bases lay between the germline ends. CDR3: CASSLGRTTEAFF. In DNA, the CDR3 is TGTGCCAGCAGCTTAGGACGGACCACTGAAGCTTTCTTT.